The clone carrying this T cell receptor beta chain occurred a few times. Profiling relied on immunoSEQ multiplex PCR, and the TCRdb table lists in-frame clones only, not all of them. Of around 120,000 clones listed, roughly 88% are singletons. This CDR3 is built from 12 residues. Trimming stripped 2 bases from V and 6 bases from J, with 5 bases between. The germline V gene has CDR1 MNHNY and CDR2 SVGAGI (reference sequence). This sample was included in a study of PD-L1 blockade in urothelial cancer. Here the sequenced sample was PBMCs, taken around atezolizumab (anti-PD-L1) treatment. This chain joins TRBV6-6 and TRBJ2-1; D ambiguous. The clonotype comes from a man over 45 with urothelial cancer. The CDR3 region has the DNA TGTGCCAGCAGTTACGAGGCCAATGAGCAGTTCTTC. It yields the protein CASSYEANEQFF.